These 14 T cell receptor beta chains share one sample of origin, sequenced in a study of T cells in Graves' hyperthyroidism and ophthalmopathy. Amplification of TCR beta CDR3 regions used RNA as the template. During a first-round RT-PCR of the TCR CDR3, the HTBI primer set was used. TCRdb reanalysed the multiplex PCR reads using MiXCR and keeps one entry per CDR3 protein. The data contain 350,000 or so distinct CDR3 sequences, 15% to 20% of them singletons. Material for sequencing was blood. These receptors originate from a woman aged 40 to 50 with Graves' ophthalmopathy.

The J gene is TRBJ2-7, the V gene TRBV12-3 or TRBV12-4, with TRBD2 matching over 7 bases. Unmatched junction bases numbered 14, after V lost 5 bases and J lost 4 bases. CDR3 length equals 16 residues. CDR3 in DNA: TGTGCCAGCAGTGAACCTCGGACTAGTGGGGCTTACGAGCAGTACTTC. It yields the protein CASSEPRTSGAYEQYF.

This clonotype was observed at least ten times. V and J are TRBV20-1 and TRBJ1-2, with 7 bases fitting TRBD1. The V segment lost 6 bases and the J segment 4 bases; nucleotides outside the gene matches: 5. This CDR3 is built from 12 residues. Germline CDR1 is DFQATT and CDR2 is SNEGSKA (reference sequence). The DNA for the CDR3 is TGCAGTGCCACAGCAGGGGGCTATGGCTACACCTTC. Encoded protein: CSATAGGYGYTF.

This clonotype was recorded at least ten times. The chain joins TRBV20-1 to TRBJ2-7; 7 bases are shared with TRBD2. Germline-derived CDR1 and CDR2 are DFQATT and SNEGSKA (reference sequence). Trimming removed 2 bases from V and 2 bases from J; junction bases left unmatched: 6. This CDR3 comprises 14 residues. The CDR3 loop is CSARLGGNTYEQYF. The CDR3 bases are TGCAGTGCTAGATTGGGAGGGAACACCTACGAGCAGTACTTC.

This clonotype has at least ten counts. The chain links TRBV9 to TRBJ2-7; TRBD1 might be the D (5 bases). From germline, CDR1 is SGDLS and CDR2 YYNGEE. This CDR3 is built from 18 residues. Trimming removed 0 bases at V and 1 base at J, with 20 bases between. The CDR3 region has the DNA TGTGCCAGCAGCGTAGTTCTAACAGGATCAGCGAGTTCCTACGAGCAGTACTTC. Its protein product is CASSVVLTGSASSYEQYF.

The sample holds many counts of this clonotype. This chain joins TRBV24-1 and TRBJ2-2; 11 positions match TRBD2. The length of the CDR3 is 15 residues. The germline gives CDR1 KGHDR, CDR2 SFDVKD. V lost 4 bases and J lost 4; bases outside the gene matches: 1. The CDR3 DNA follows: TGTGCCACCAGTGAGACTAGCGGGATCACCGGGGAGCTGTTTTTT. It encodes CATSETSGITGELFF.

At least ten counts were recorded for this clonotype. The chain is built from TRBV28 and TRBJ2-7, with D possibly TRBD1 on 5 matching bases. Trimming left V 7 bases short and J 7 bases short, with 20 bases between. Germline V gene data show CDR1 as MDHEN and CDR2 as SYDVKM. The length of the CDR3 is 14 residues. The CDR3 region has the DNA TGTGCCAGCAACTCTGTCAGGGTCTACGGGGAGCAGTACTTC. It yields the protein CASNSVRVYGEQYF.

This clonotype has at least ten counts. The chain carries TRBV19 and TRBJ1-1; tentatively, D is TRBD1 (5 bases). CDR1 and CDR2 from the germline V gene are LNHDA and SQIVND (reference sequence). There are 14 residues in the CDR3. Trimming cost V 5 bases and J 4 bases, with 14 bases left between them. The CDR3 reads CASSLLTGVTEAFF. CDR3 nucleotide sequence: TGTGCCAGTAGTCTTTTAACGGGGGTCACTGAAGCTTTCTTT.

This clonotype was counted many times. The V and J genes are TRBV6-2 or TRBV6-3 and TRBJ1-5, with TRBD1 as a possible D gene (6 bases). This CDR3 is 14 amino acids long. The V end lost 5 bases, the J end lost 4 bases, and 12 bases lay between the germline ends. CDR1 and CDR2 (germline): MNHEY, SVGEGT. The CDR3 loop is CASSEDSENQPQHF. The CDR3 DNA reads TGTGCCAGCAGTGAGGACAGTGAGAATCAGCCCCAGCATTTT.

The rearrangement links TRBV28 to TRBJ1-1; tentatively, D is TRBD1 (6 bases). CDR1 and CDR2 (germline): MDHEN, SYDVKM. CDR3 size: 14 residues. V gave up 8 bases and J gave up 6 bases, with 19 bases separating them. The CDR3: CASFGMRQVAEAFF. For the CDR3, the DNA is TGTGCCAGCTTCGGGATGAGACAGGTCGCTGAAGCTTTCTTT.

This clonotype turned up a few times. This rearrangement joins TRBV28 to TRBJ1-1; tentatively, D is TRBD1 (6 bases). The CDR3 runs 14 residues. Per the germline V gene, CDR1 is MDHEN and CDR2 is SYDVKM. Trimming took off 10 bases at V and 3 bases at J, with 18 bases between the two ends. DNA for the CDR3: TGTGCCACCGCTACTGAAGGGGGGTACACTGAAGCTTTCTTT. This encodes CATATEGGYTEAFF.

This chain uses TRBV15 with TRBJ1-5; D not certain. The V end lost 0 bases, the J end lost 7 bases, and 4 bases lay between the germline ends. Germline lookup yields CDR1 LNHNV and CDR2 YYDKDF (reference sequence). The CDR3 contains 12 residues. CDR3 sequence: CATSRDLQPQHF. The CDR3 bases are TGTGCCACCAGCAGAGATCTGCAGCCCCAGCATTTT.

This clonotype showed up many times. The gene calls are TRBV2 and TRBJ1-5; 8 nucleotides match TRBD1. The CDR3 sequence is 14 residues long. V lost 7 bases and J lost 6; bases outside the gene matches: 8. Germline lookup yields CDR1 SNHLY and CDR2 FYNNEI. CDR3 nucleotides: TGTGCCAGCACCGACGGACAGGGTCGTCAGCCCCAGCATTTT. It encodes CASTDGQGRQPQHF.

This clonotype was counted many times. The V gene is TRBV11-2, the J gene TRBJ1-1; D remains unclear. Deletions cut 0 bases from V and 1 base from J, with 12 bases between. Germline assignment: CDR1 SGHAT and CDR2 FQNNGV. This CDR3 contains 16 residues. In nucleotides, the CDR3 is TGTGCCAGCAGCTTAGATGGGTTGAGGTGGAACACTGAAGCTTTCTTT. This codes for CASSLDGLRWNTEAFF.

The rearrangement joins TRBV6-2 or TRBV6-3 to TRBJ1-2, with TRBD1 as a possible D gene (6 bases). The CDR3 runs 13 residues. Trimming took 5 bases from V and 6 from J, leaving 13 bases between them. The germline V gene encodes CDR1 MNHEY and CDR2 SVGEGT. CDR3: CASSPMDSHGYTF. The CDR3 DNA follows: TGTGCCAGCAGTCCCATGGACAGCCATGGCTACACCTTC.